This T cell receptor (beta chain) was profiled in a study of Ad26.COV2.S vaccination and SARS-CoV-2 variants. At the level of the study: Donor got 5x10^10 or 1x10^11 viral particles of Ad26.COV2.S.

Some clones are missing from TCRdb's copy, which holds only in-frame ones; the method was immunoSEQ multiplex PCR. This table holds about 390,000 clones, approximately 92% found once. Stated treatment: 19 received Ad26.COV2.S at low or high dose, single or two shots; 5 received placebo; per-sample allocation not given. Sampling was performed 63 days after the first vaccine or placebo injection. Germline lookup yields CDR1 SGHVS and CDR2 FNYEAQ. The ends were cut back, 1 base at V and 4 bases at J, with 13 bases in the middle. CDR3 length equals 15 residues. This TCR came from a person between 18 and 65 years old who received the Ad26.COV2.S COVID-19 vaccine or a placebo. The sample was peripheral blood, taken in a trial of Ad26.COV2.S vaccine versus placebo. The chain has TRBV7-6 and TRBJ1-1; D uncertain. Written as DNA, the CDR3 is TGTGCCAGCAGCTTAGGTCGGGAGGGTTCCACTGAAGCTTTCTTT. Translation gives CASSLGREGSTEAFF.